Detailed here is one T cell receptor (beta chain). Its antigen is not known. V lost 2 bases and J lost 2; bases outside the gene matches: 3. The length of the CDR3 is 15 residues. Germline V gives CDR1 PRHDT, CDR2 FYEKMQ (reference sequence). The PCR used 60 Vbeta and 13 Jbeta primers. Profiling relied on immunoSEQ multiplex PCR, and the TCRdb table lists in-frame clones only, not all of them. The repertoire consists of around 190,000 clones, with about 90% occurring once and the leading ten covering approximately 1.1%. This specimen belongs to a study of cytomegalovirus exposure and HLA in healthy donors. Across the study: Ancestry clustering placed 70% to 90% of some 400 genotyped donors in the Caucasian-associated cluster.

When sampled, the donors appeared nominally healthy, though they likely had unrecorded immune exposures. Study findings and constraints: The classifier reportedly diagnosed cytomegalovirus status with high sensitivity and specificity. A link between a missense DCLRE1C variant and TCR beta V- and J-gene trimming emerged from a later analysis.

This clonotype was sampled from a boy aged 2 to 10 in good health and CMV-seronegative. The sample taken for sequencing was PBMCs. The chain employs TRBV13 and TRBJ1-1, with TRBD1 identical over 9 bases. The CDR3 loop is CASSLTTGGNTEAFF. The DNA for the CDR3 is TGTGCCAGCAGCTTAACGACAGGGGGTAACACTGAAGCTTTCTTT.